This TCR beta chain was sequenced for a study of cytomegalovirus exposure and HLA in healthy donors. About the research overall: Per a later analysis, the approximately 690 first-cohort and 120 validation repertoires shared one platform.

The table came from immunoSEQ multiplex PCR; TCRdb's copy has only in-frame clones and leaves some out. The sample lists 100,000 to 150,000 clones, approximately 94% occurring once. Trimming removed 6 bases from V and 1 base from J, with 5 bases in between. From germline, CDR1 is MNHEY and CDR2 SMNVEV (reference sequence). This CDR3 contains 12 residues. The chain employs TRBV27 and TRBJ2-3, with a weak D call TRBD1 (5 bases). The material sequenced was PBMCs. The source is a woman between 18 and 29 years old in good health and CMV-seronegative. The CDR3 here is CASRGRTDTQYF. The CDR3 DNA sequence: TGTGCCAGCAGGGGGCGCACAGATACGCAGTATTTT.